A selection of T cell receptor beta chains follows, all from one sample in a study of blood T cell repertoires in COVID-19. Profiled with immunoSEQ multiplex PCR; TCRdb holds only in-frame clones, not every one. Among under 250,000 clones, roughly 84% were seen once, and the ten largest hold 3.6%. The specimen sequenced was peripheral blood. The receptors derive from an elderly woman with acute or convalescent COVID-19. The conserved cysteine and the conserved F or W are not part of the CDR3 here.

j_call | v_call | cdr3_aa
TRBJ1-1 | TRBV27 | ASRLTSMNTEAF
TRBJ2-3 | TRBV6-2/TRBV6-3 | ASSQGDRSLTDTQY
TRBJ1-1 | TRBV6-5 | ASSYRSNTEAF
TRBJ2-3 | TRBV4-2 | ASSGGVMTDTQY
TRBJ2-1 | TRBV7-2 | ASSSRDGNEQF
TRBJ1-1 | TRBV10-3 | ATSNRVEVGTEAF
TRBJ2-1 | TRBV5-1 | ASSLGQGLYNEQF
TRBJ1-2 | TRBV7-2 | ASSLGSTPTGKGYT
TRBJ1-1 | TRBV2 | ASSARTGSNTEAF
TRBJ1-6 | TRBV23-1 | ASSQSLGGAKIAPLH
TRBJ1-3 | TRBV6-6 | ASSPDSRPSGNTIY
TRBJ2-7 | TRBV27 | ASSFRQLSYEQY
TRBJ1-6 | TRBV28 | ASSYRGNSPLH
TRBJ1-5 | TRBV10-3 | ATMGGGSSQPQH
TRBJ1-1 | TRBV7-3 | ASSLYGGSNTEAF
TRBJ1-2 | TRBV28 | ASSSGGQGGRGYT
TRBJ1-1 | TRBV7-9 | ASSLAPEAEAF
TRBJ1-1 | TRBV5-6 | ASSRQGMNTEAF
TRBJ1-5 | TRBV5-6 | ASSLRTNQPQH
TRBJ2-3 | TRBV6-5 | ASRTSTDTQY
TRBJ1-2 | TRBV11-3 | ASSLDGRGNYGYT
TRBJ2-1 | TRBV4-2 | ASSQGRSGGEQF
TRBJ1-1 | TRBV6-2/TRBV6-3 | ASSYLGQGGTEAF
TRBJ2-7 | TRBV5-1 | ASSSDSSGEQY
TRBJ2-3 | TRBV7-2 | ASSLVAGGTDTQY
TRBJ2-7 | TRBV3-1/TRBV3-2 | ASSQSSYEQY
TRBJ2-3 | TRBV6-5 | ASKSGTHSTDTQY
TRBJ2-5 | TRBV7-9 | ASSLNGGETQY
TRBJ1-4 | TRBV27 | ASSLKRPGQGEKLF
TRBJ1-2 | TRBV10-3 | AISESNIEDGYT
TRBJ1-2 | TRBV11-2 | ASSSISTGLSSYGYT
TRBJ1-6 | TRBV9 | ASSVGVQGRGSPLH
TRBJ1-2 | TRBV6-1 | ASSEWDRERGYT